This T cell receptor (beta chain) was documented in a study of blood T cell repertoires in COVID-19. About the research overall: COVID-19 samples from acute and convalescent phases originated in the United States, Italy and Spain.

TCRdb's copy holds only in-frame clones and misses some; the assay was immunoSEQ multiplex PCR. The sample contains 200,000 to 250,000 clones, roughly nine tenths of which appear only once. The sample taken for sequencing was peripheral blood. This TCR was recovered from a woman in her fifties or sixties with COVID-19, enrolled during active disease.

Here the CDR3 reads CASSPTGTGSTDTQYF. The CDR3 nucleotides are TGTGCCAGCAGCCCGACCGGGACAGGGAGCACAGATACGCAGTATTTT. The V gene is TRBV7-7, the J gene TRBJ2-3; TRBD1 matches at 9 bases. Trimming removed 5 bases from V and 0 bases from J; junction bases left unmatched: 6. Germline values: CDR1 SSHAT, CDR2 FNYEAQ (reference sequence). The CDR3 spans 16 residues. Full variable domain (missing parts from reference TRBV7-7 and TRBJ2-3): GAGVSQSPRYKVTKRGQDVTLRCDPISSHATLYWYQQALGQGPEFLTYFNYEAQPDKSGLPSDRFSAERPEGSISTLTIQRTEQRDSAMYRCASSPTGTGSTDTQYFGPGTRLTVL.